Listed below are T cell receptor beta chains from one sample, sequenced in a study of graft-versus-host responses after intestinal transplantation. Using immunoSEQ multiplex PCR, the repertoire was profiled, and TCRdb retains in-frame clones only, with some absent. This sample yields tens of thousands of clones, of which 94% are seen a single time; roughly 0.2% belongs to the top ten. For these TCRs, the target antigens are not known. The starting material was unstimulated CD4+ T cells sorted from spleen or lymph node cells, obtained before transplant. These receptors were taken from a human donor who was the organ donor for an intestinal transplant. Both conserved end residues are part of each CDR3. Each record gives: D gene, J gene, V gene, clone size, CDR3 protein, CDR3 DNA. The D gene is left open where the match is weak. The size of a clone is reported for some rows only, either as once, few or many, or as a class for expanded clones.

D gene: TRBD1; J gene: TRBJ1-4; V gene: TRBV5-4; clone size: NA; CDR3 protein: CASSLIGQGGEKLFF; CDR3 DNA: TGTGCCAGCAGCTTAATCGGCCAGGGGGGTGAAAAACTGTTTTTT
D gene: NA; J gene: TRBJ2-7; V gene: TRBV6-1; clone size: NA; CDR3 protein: CASSESPSQAYEQYF; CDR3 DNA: TGTGCCAGCAGTGAAAGCCCTAGCCAGGCCTACGAGCAGTACTTC
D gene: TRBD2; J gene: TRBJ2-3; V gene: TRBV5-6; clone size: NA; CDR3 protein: CASSSSGGAVDTQYF; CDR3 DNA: TGTGCCAGCAGCTCGAGCGGGGGGGCCGTAGATACGCAGTATTTT
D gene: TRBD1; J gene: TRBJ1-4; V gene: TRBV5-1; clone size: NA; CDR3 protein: CASSLGQGDEKLFF; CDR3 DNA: TGCGCCAGCAGCTTGGGACAGGGGGATGAAAAACTGTTTTTT
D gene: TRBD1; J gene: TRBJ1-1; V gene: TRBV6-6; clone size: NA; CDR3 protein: CASSGPDRGRDRKAFF; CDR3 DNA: TGTGCCAGCAGCGGCCCGGACAGGGGGCGCGATCGGAAAGCTTTCTTT
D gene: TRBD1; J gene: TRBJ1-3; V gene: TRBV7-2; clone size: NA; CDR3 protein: CASSPGQGRIGNTIYF; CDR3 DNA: TGTGCCAGCAGCCCCGGACAGGGTCGAATTGGAAACACCATATATTTT
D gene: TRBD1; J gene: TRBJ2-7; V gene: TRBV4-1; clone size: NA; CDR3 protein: CASSQDELRTGTYEQYF; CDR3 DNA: TGCGCCAGCAGCCAAGATGAACTTCGGACAGGGACCTACGAGCAGTACTTC
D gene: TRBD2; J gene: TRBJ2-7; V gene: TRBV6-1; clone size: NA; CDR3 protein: CASTKWGGQYF; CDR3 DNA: TGTGCCAGCACCAAATGGGGGGGACAGTACTTC
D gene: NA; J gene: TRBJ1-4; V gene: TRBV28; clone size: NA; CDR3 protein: CASSFVVQGEKLFF; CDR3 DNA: TGTGCCAGCAGTTTTGTCGTACAGGGCGAAAAACTGTTTTTT
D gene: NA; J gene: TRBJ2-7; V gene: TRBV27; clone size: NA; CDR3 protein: CASSKGGQAYEQYF; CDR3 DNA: TGTGCCAGCAGTAAGGGAGGACAGGCCTACGAGCAGTACTTC
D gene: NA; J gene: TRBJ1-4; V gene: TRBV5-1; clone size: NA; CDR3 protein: CASSYGRGPNEKLFF; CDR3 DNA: TGCGCCAGCAGCTACGGTAGAGGCCCTAATGAAAAACTGTTTTTT
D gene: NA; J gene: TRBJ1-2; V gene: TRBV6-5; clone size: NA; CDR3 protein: CASSTRFRGYGYTF; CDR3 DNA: TGTGCCAGCAGCACCAGATTCAGGGGATATGGCTACACCTTC
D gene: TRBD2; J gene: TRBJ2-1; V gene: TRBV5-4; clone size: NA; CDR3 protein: CASSHSPGTSGGAYNEQFF; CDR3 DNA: TGTGCCAGCAGCCATAGTCCCGGGACTAGCGGGGGCGCCTACAATGAGCAGTTCTTC
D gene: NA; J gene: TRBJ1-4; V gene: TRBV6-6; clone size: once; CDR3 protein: CASSYSAPNEKLFF; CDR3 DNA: TGTGCCAGCAGTTACTCGGCCCCCAATGAAAAGCTGTTTTTT
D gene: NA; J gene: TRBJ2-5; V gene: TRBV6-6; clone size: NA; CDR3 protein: CASSYQASTETQYF; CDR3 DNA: TGTGCCAGCAGTTACCAGGCTAGCACGGAGACCCAGTACTTC
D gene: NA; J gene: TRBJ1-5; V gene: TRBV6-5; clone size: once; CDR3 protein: CASSYLGGNQPQHF; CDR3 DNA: TGTGCCAGCAGTTACTTGGGGGGCAATCAGCCCCAGCATTTT
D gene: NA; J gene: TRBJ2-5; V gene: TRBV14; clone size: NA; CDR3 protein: CASSQDTRQTQYF; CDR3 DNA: TGTGCCAGCAGCCAAGATACGAGACAGACCCAGTACTTC
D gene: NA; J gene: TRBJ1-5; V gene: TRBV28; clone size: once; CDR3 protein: CASSFPVYSNQPQHF; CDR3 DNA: TGTGCCAGCAGTTTCCCCGTTTATAGCAATCAGCCCCAGCATTTT
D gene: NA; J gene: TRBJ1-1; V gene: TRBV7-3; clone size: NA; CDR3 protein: CASSWAGNTEAFF; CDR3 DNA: TGTGCCAGCAGCTGGGCCGGGAACACTGAAGCTTTCTTT
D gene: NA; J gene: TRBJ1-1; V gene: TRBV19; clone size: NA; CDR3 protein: CASSIGPRMDTEAFF; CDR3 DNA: TGTGCCAGTAGTATCGGGCCGAGGATGGACACTGAAGCTTTCTTT
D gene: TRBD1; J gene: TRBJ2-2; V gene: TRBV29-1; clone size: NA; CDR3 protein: CSVAAGGGGELFF; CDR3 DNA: TGCAGCGTTGCGGCAGGGGGCGGCGGGGAGCTGTTTTTT
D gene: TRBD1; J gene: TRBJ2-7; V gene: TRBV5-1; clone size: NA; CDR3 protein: CASSATTGDYEQYF; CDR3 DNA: TGCGCCAGCAGCGCGACGACAGGGGACTACGAGCAGTACTTC
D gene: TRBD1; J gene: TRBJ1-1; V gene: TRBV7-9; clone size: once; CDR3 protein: CASSLMTGAGTEAFF; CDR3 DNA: TGTGCCAGCAGCTTAATGACAGGGGCGGGAACTGAAGCTTTCTTT
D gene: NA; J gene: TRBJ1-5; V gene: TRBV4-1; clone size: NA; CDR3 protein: CASSQEGGHSNQPQHF; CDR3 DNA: TGCGCCAGCAGCCAAGAGGGGGGGCATAGCAATCAGCCCCAGCATTTT
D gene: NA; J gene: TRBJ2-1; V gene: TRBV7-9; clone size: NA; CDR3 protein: CATRLSPSSYNEQFF; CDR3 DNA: TGTGCCACGCGGCTTTCCCCGAGCTCCTACAATGAGCAGTTCTTC
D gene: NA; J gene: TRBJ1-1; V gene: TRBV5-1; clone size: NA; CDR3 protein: CASSPQVNTEAFF; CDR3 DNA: TGCGCCAGCAGCCCGCAGGTGAACACTGAAGCTTTCTTT